This TCR beta chain was documented in a study of cytomegalovirus exposure and HLA in healthy donors. CDR1 and CDR2 (germline): SGDLS, YYNGEE. V trimming: 4 bases; J trimming: 1 base; junction bases outside the gene matches: 12. The length of the CDR3 is 17 residues. Sampled while nominally healthy, donors likely had unrecorded immune exposures. About this clone: Its antigen is currently unknown.

The primer mix had 60 Vbeta and 13 Jbeta primers. TCRdb keeps only in-frame clones here, not all; method: immunoSEQ multiplex PCR. The table has under 65,000 clones, 80% seen once; the top ten hold approximately 7.6%. General study results and limits: Rates of TCR association differed by HLA locus in a later analysis, with DRB1 highest and HLA-C lowest. A prior analysis recorded that most TCR beta V segments were productive about 87% or about 30% of the time.

The chain employs TRBV9 and TRBJ2-5; 8 bases fit TRBD1. The source material was PBMCs. This TCR came from a man under 40 in good health and CMV-seropositive. The CDR3 spells CASSSLPGTGLQETQYF. Written as DNA, the CDR3 is TGTGCCAGCAGCTCTCTACCCGGGACAGGCCTCCAAGAGACCCAGTACTTC.